This T cell receptor beta chain was sequenced in a study of neurological immune-mediated disorders. Findings and limits, study-wide: Whereas HTLV-1-associated myelopathy showed the most TCR clonal expansion, multiple sclerosis showed the least, with levels below those of healthy controls.

This clonotype has ten or more counts. Its antigen is not identified. Healthy controls were blood bank volunteers in Maryland, USA. 2 million PBMCs stored at -80 C were the source of the unsorted libraries. Germline V gene sequence: CDR1 ENHRY, CDR2 SYGVKD. Trimming pared 3 bases from V and 6 bases from J, leaving 20 bases between. The CDR3 extends over 16 amino acids. Synthesis of cDNA was accomplished via 5'RACE employing 10-nucleotide random UMIs. MiXCR, run by TCRdb on the 5' RACE reads, gives a single entry per CDR3 protein. The sample consists of roughly 80,000 distinct CDR3 sequences, 10% of them appearing once.

The TCR sequence derives from a man between 40 and 49 years old in good health. Sequencing was done on a sample of PBMCs. The V gene is TRBV10-3, the J gene TRBJ1-1; D ambiguous. The CDR3 DNA reads TGTGCCATCAGTGATTATGTTTCCGGCCTCGGAGCTGAAGCTTTCTTT. This encodes CAISDYVSGLGAEAFF.